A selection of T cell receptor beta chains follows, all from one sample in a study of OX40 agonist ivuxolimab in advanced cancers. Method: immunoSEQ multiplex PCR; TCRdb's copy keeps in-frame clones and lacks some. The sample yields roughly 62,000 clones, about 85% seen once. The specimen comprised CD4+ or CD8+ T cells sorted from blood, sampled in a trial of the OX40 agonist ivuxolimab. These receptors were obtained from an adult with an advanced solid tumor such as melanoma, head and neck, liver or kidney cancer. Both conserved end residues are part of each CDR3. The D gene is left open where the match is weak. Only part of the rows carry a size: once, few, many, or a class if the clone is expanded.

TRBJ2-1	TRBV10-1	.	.	TGCGCCAGCAGTGAGGGCGTAAGGGGTGAGCAGTTCTTC	CASSEGVRGEQFF
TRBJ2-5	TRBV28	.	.	TGTGCCAGCAGTTCCGGAGGGCCCGCGACCCAGTACTTC	CASSSGGPATQYF
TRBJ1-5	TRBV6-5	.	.	TGTGCCAGCAGCTCGAGGGGATACGGTAATCAGCCCCAGCATTTT	CASSSRGYGNQPQHF
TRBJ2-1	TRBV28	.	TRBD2	TGTGCCACGAGGCGGGGGGGATCCTACAATGAGCAGTTCTTC	CATRRGGSYNEQFF
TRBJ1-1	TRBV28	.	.	TGTGCCAGCAGTTTTATGAGGCAGGTGAACACTGAAGCTTTCTTT	CASSFMRQVNTEAFF
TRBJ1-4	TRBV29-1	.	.	TGCAGCGTCCAGGACGGGGAAAAACTGTTTTTT	CSVQDGEKLFF
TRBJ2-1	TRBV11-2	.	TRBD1	TGTGCCAGCAGCTTCGGGACAGGGTACTACAATGAGCAGTTCTTC	CASSFGTGYYNEQFF
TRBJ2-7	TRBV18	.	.	TGTGCCAGCTCACCTACTCCCACCTACGAGCAGTACTTC	CASSPTPTYEQYF
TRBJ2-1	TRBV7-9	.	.	TGTGCCACACGTCAGGGGACAAATGAGCAGTTCTTC	CATRQGTNEQFF
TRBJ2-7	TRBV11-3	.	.	TGTGCCAGCAGCTCGGGACAAGCGCCCTCCTACGAGCAGTACTTC	CASSSGQAPSYEQYF
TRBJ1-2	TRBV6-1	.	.	TGTGCCAGCAGTCTGACAGACCCTATCACCTTC	CASSLTDPITF
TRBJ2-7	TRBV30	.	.	TGTGCCTGGACCCGGGGGCAGGTCTACGAGCAGTACTTC	CAWTRGQVYEQYF
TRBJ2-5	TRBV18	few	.	TGTGCCAGCTCACCACCGGAGTATGGGGAGACCCAGTACTTC	CASSPPEYGETQYF
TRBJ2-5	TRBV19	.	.	TGTGCCAGTAGTCTGGGCCGCAGAGGCGACGAGACCCAGTACTTC	CASSLGRRGDETQYF
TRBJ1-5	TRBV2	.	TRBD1	TGTGCCAGCACCCGCGGACAGGGTCATCAGCCCCAGCATTTT	CASTRGQGHQPQHF
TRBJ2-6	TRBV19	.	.	TGTGCCAGTAGCCGGACTGTTTATCCCTCTGGGGCCAACGTCCTGACTTTC	CASSRTVYPSGANVLTF
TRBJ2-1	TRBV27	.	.	TGTGCCAGCAGTACCCAGGGTATTTGGGCAACCGAGCCGGATGAGCAGTTCTTC	CASSTQGIWATEPDEQFF
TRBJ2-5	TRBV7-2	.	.	TGTGCCAGCAGCTTAAGTGGGGGGAAAGAGACCCAGTACTTC	CASSLSGGKETQYF
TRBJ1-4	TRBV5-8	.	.	TGTGCCAGCAGCCAAGATGGGCAGGAAAATGAAAAACTGTTTTTT	CASSQDGQENEKLFF
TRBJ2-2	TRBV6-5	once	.	TGTGCCAGCAGTTCCCCCCGCGGGGTGAACACCGGGGAGCTGTTTTTT	CASSSPRGVNTGELFF
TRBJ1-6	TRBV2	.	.	TGTGCCAGCAGTGATAAGCGACGGGGGGGTTCACCCCTCCACTTT	CASSDKRRGGSPLHF
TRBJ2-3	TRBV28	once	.	TGTGCCAGCAGCTGGCCGGGATCAGATACGCAGTATTTT	CASSWPGSDTQYF
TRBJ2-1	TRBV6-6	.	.	TGTGCCAGCAGTTGGGACCGACCACAGTTCTTC	CASSWDRPQFF
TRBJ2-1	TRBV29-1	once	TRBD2	TGCAGCGTTGATGTCCCTAGCGGGGGGTCCAATGAGCAGTTCTTC	CSVDVPSGGSNEQFF
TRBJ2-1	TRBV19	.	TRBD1	TGTGCCAGTAGGGACGGAACAGGGGGCGCGGGGAGGAATGAGCAGTTCTTC	CASRDGTGGAGRNEQFF
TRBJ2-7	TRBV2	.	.	TGTGCCAGCAGTGTGGTACAGGTTTCTGGGGAGCAGTACTTC	CASSVVQVSGEQYF
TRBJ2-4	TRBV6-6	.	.	TGTGCCAGCCTAAGAGGGGGTAATGTTGGTGACATTCAGTACTTC	CASLRGGNVGDIQYF
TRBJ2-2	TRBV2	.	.	TGTGCCAGCGGGACTGCCACCGGGGAGCTGTTTTTT	CASGTATGELFF
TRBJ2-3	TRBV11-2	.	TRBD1	TGTGCCAGCAGCTTAGTGATAGACGGACAGGGCGGAGATACGCAGTATTTT	CASSLVIDGQGGDTQYF